This T cell receptor beta chain is drawn from a study of blood T cell repertoires in COVID-19. Study context: There were acute and convalescent COVID-19 samples, and they came from the United States, Italy and Spain. Nucleic acid was either cDNA or gDNA, and it came from T cells, B-cell-depleted T cells, or PBMCs.

Original processing methods: Reference gene primer amplification gave estimated nucleated cell counts. Clones were sequenced by immunoSEQ multiplex PCR, and TCRdb holds only the in-frame ones, with some missing. V and J calls and clone size are given by that table; D and trimming were obtained from the DNA. This sample has tens of thousands of clones, with over 85% found just once. Germline CDR1 reads SGHTA; CDR2 reads FQGTGA. V was trimmed by 3 bases and J by 10 bases, leaving 13 bases between them. The CDR3 is 13 residues long. The specimen sequenced was peripheral blood. The source of this sequence is a human donor in a cohort sampled during active COVID-19. The V gene is TRBV7-3, the J gene TRBJ2-1; weak D call: TRBD2 (6 bases). DNA for the CDR3: TGTGCCAGCAGCTTGGTAGGTGGGGGGGAGCAGTTCTTC. Protein: CASSLVGGGEQFF.